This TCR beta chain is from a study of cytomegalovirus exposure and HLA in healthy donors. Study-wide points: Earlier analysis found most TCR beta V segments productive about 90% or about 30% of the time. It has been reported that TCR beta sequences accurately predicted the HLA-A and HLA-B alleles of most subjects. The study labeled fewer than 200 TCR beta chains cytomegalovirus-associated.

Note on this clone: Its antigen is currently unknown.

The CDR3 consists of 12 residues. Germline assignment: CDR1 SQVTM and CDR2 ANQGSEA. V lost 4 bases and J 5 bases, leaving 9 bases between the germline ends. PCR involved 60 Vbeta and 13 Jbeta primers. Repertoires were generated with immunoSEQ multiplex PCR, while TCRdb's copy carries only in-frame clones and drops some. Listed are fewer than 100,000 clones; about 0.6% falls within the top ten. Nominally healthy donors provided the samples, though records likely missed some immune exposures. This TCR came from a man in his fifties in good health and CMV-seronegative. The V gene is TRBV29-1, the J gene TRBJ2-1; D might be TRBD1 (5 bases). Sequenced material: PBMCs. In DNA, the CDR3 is TGCAGCGTTGCCGACAGTGACAATGAGCAGTTCTTC. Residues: CSVADSDNEQFF.